The 11 T cell receptor beta chains below were found in one sample sequenced in a study of cytomegalovirus exposure and HLA in healthy donors. The protocol was immunoSEQ multiplex PCR, while the TCRdb copy is restricted to in-frame clones and leaves out a portion. The sample carries 150,000 to 200,000 clones, 84% recorded once. The sample consisted of PBMCs. These receptors originate from a young man in good health and CMV-seropositive.

The sample holds one count of this clone. In DNA form, the CDR3 reads TGTGCCAGCCAATGGGGGACAGGAACCTACAATGAGCAGTTCTTC. It translates to CASQWGTGTYNEQFF. The J gene is TRBJ2-1, the V gene TRBV25-1, with 8 bases lining up with TRBD1. CDR3 length: 15 residues. V was clipped by 8 bases and J by 2 bases; unmatched bases: 8. Germline assignment: CDR1 MGHDK and CDR2 SYGVNS.

This chain joins TRBV7-9 and TRBJ1-1, with D possibly TRBD1 on 5 matching bases. CDR1 SEHNR and CDR2 FQNEAQ come from the germline V gene (reference sequence). CDR3 length: 14 amino acids. With 5 bases removed from V and 3 bases from J, the gap between germline ends came to 13 bases. The CDR3 DNA is TGTGCCAGCAGCCAGGAGGGGTTGGACACTGAAGCTTTCTTT. Translating gives CASSQEGLDTEAFF.

CDR3 region: CASSPVRDRGVEQYF. The CDR3 DNA reads TGTGCCAGTAGCCCGGTCCGGGACAGGGGAGTAGAGCAGTACTTC. The chain uses TRBV19 and TRBJ2-7, with TRBD1 matching over 10 bases. V gave up 6 bases and J gave up 7 bases; unmatched junction bases: 12. From germline, CDR1 is LNHDA and CDR2 SQIVND (reference sequence). The CDR3 spans 15 residues. Drawing the rest from reference TRBV19 and TRBJ2-7, the complete variable domain is DGGITQSPKYLFRKEGQNVTLSCEQNLNHDAMYWYRQDPGQGLRLIYYSQIVNDFQKGDIAEGYSVSREKKESFPLTVTSAQKNPTAFYLCASSPVRDRGVEQYFGPGTRLTVT.

The chain employs TRBV9 and TRBJ1-6; possibly TRBD1 for D (5 bases). Looked up from germline, CDR1 is SGDLS and CDR2 is YYNGEE. CDR3 length: 15 amino acids. Trimming shortened V by 0 bases and J by 10 bases, and 14 bases separated the two germline ends. This CDR3 is CASSVGQQGLSPLHF. CDR3 DNA: TGTGCCAGCAGCGTAGGTCAGCAGGGCTTGTCACCCCTCCACTTT.

The J gene is TRBJ2-4, the V gene TRBV9, with TRBD1 matching over 10 bases. The CDR3 runs 15 residues. Germline assignment: CDR1 SGDLS and CDR2 YYNGEE. Trimming removed 0 bases from V and 8 bases from J; junction bases left unmatched: 5. CDR3 DNA: TGTGCCAGCAGCGTAGGAGAGGGACAGGGGCACATTCAGTACTTC. This sequence encodes CASSVGEGQGHIQYF.

The rearrangement uses TRBV19 and TRBJ1-5; D is perhaps TRBD1 (5 bases). The V and J ends lost 7 bases and 7 bases respectively, with 17 bases between them. The CDR3 has 14 amino acids. Germline V CDR1 and CDR2: LNHDA, SQIVND (reference sequence). The CDR3 bases are TGTGCCAGTAACCTAGTGCAGGGTTGGCAGCCCCAGCATTTT. Amino acids: CASNLVQGWQPQHF.

Only a few counts were recorded for this clone. The V call is TRBV6-4, the J call TRBJ2-3, with 11 bases lining up with TRBD2. CDR3 size: 15 residues. Germline-derived CDR1 and CDR2 are MRHNA and SNTAGT. V gave up 5 bases and J gave up 4 bases; unmatched junction bases: 5. Here the CDR3 DNA reads TGTGCCAGCAGTCTTAGCGGGGGGGCCTCAGATACGCAGTATTTT. Its protein product is CASSLSGGASDTQYF.

The J gene is TRBJ1-1, the V gene TRBV10-2; 7 nucleotides align to TRBD1. The CDR3 spans 13 residues. Per the germline V gene, CDR1 is WSHSY and CDR2 is SAAADI. J gave up 1 base and V 6 bases, and 2 bases lay outside the gene matches. As DNA, the CDR3 is TGCGCCAGCAGGGGACAGCCGAACACTGAAGCTTTCTTT. As protein: CASRGQPNTEAFF.

The genes are TRBV11-2 and TRBJ2-2; TRBD2 matches at 8 bases. CDR1 and CDR2 from the germline V gene are SGHAT and FQNNGV. This CDR3 spans 16 amino acids. V dropped 5 bases and J dropped 6; count of bases not matched to a gene: 11. The CDR3 DNA reads as TGTGCCAGCAGCGCCGGAGGAGCGGGAGTGGCCGGGGAGCTGTTTTTT. It specifies CASSAGGAGVAGELFF.

This clone showed up just a few times. This chain joins TRBV11-2 and TRBJ2-7; TRBD2 matches at 11 bases. After removal of 5 bases from V and 2 bases from J, the junction contained 8 bases not matched to a gene. Germline assignment: CDR1 SGHAT and CDR2 FQNNGV. The CDR3 contains 16 residues. Here the CDR3 DNA reads TGTGCCAGCAGCCCCTTAGCGGGAGGGCCAACCTACGAGCAGTACTTC. As protein: CASSPLAGGPTYEQYF.

This chain joins TRBV28 and TRBJ2-6, with 7 bases aligning to TRBD2. In germline, CDR1 is MDHEN, CDR2 SYDVKM. The CDR3 totals 18 residues. J was trimmed by 2 bases and V by 5 bases; bases with no gene match: 12. This CDR3 is CASSPREAYTPGANVLTF. CDR3 in DNA: TGTGCCAGCAGTCCCCGGGAGGCCTATACCCCTGGGGCCAACGTCCTGACTTTC.